This T cell receptor beta chain is from a study of blood T cell repertoires in COVID-19 (dated by TCRdb to the early 2020s). Study-level background: Collaborator samples came from the United States, Italy and Spain and covered acute and convalescent phases of COVID-19. Samples were obtained from the ongoing ImmuneRACE study (first 160 participants) and from 950 to 1,500 subjects provided by 6 global collaborators. Nearly every sample came with metadata listing a de-identified subject ID, COVID-19 status, age in years and sex. Subjects who had been exposed to COVID-19, were actively infected with it, or had recovered from it provided the deeply sampled blood TCRbeta repertoires that made up the dataset. The prospective study material was composed of cDNA or gDNA derived from T cells, B-cell-depleted T cells, or PBMCs. Where available, HLA class I and class II types were obtained from metadata supplied by the sample provider rather than from assay-based typing. The repertoires were released in a freely available public database intended as a resource for research on the immune response to SARS-CoV-2. Summary of the overall study and its limitations: The quantity of clinical and demographic metadata differed by source and by participant and was supplied without curation.

This clone was counted once. The antigen this receptor binds is unknown. Base qualities were left out, and no much larger clone turns up one base away. Enrolling through a virtual design, the prospective study's participants ranged in age from about 18 to 89 years and lived across 20 to 30 United States geographic areas. In the prospective study, participants were assigned to cohorts based on the clinical history participants reported in a screening survey and a study questionnaire. Recovered participants in ImmuneRACE Cohort 3 were defined by two consecutive negative NP/OP PCR tests, clearance by a healthcare professional, or resolution of symptoms. In the prospective study, mobile phlebotomists collected whole blood, serum and a nasopharyngeal or oropharyngeal swab from each participant. Additional blood draws and questionnaires over a roughly two-month period could optionally be provided by prospective study participants. Blood samples from the prospective study were shipped frozen or at room temperature prior to DNA extraction.

The immunoSEQ Assay, a bias-controlled multiplex PCR, was used to amplify TCRbeta CDR3 regions from genomic DNA. Processing in the source paper ran as follows. The number of nucleated cells in each sample was estimated from the amplification of reference gene primers within the assay. To quantify the absolute abundance of each unique TCRbeta CDR3 rearrangement, sequence reads were collapsed and filtered. For each sample, productive Simpson clonality was calculated as the square root of Simpson's diversity index across productive rearrangements. The table was pulled from immuneACCESS by TCRdb, which kept in-frame rearrangements only. Such tables lose some clones; where checked, under half of the loss comes from unresolved V genes, and the rest has no known cause. V and J calls and clone size are copied from that table; D and trimming were computed from the DNA. This sample holds around 450,000 clones; roughly nine tenths were observed only once. The ten largest clones represent under 0.85% of the sample.

From the germline V gene, CDR1 is MDHEN and CDR2 is SYDVKM. Taken from cysteine to phenylalanine, the CDR3 has 14 residues. The CDR3 DNA has 42 bases and is translated from base 1. V ends up 4 bases short and J 8 bases short, with an unmatched junction base count of 9. Sequenced: PBMCs or T cells enriched from blood (not recorded which). The receptor's source is a young woman who had recovered from COVID-19. This receptor chain uses TRBV28 and TRBJ1-2; 8 nucleotides in the junction match TRBD1. The bases are TGTGCCAGCAGTTCTGAACCAGGGGGCGGCGGCTACACCTTC. It translates as CASSSEPGGGGYTF.